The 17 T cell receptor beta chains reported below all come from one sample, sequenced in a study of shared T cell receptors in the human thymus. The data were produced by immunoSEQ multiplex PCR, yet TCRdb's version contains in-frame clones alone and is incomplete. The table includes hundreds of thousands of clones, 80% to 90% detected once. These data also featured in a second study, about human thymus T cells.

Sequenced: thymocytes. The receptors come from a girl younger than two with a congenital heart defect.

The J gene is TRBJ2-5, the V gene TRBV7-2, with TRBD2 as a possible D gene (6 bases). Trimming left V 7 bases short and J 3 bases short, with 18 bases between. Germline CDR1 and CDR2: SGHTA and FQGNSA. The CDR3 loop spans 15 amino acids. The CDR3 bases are TGTGCCAGCATCCCACGAAGCGGGCGTGAAGAGACCCAGTACTTC. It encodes CASIPRSGREETQYF.

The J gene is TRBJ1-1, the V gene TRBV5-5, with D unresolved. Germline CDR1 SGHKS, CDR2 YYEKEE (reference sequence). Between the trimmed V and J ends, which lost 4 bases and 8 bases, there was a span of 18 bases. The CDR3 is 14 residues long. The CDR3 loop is CASSLDGQAFEAFF. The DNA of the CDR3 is TGTGCCAGCAGCCTGGATGGGCAGGCTTTCGAAGCTTTCTTT.

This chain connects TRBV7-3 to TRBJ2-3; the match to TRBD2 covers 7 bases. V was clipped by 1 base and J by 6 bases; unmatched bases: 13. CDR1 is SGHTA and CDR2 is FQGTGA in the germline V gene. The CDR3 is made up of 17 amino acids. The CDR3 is CASSLIRGAGPQDTQYF. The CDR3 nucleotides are TGTGCCAGCAGCTTAATTCGAGGAGCGGGGCCGCAGGATACGCAGTATTTT.

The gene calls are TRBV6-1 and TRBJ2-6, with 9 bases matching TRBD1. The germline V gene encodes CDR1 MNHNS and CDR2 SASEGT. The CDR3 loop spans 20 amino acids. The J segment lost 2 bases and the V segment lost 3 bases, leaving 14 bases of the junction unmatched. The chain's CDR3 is CASSDTAGTGNRAGANVLTF. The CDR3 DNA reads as TGTGCCAGCAGTGACACCGCCGGGACAGGGAATAGGGCTGGGGCCAACGTCCTGACTTTC.

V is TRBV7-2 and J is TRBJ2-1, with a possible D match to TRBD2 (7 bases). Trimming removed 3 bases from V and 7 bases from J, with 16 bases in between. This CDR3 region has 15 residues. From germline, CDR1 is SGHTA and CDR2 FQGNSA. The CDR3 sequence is CASSFGRGAENEQFF. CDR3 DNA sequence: TGTGCCAGCAGCTTCGGACGGGGGGCCGAGAATGAGCAGTTCTTC.

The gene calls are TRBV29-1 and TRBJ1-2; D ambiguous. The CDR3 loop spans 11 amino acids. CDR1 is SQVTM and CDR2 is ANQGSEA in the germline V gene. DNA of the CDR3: TGCACTCACTCGAAAGAGGAGGAACTTACCTTC. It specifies CTHSKEEELTF.

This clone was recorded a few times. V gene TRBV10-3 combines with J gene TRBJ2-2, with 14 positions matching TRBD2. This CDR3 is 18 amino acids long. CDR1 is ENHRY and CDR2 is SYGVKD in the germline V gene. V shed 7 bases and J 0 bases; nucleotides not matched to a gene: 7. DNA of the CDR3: TGTGCCATCAACTCCGGGACTAGCGGGGGCCCGAACACCGGGGAGCTGTTTTTT. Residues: CAINSGTSGGPNTGELFF.

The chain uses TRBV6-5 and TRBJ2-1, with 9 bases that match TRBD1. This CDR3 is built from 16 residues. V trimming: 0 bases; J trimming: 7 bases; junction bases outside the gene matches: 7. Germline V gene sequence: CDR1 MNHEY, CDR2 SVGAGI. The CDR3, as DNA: TGTGCCAGCAGTTACTCGTGGGACAGGGCTGGGAATGAGCAGTTCTTC. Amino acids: CASSYSWDRAGNEQFF.

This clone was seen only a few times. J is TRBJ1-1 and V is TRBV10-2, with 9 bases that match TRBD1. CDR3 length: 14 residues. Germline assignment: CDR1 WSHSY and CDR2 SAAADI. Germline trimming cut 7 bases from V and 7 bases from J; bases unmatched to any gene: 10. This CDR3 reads CASNTQGAIYEAFF. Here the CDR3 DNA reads TGCGCCAGCAACACACAGGGGGCAATTTATGAAGCTTTCTTT.

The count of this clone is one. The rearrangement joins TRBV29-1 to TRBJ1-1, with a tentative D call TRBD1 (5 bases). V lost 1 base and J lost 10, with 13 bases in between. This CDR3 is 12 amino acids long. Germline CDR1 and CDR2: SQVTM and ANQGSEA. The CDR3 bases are TGCAGCGTTGAAGCCCTAGTGGGGGGAGCTTTCTTT. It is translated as CSVEALVGGAFF.

CDR3: CASSPGGRGWEQYF. The CDR3 nucleotides read TGTGCCAGCAGTCCCGGCGGCAGGGGTTGGGAGCAGTACTTC. This chain uses TRBV27 with TRBJ2-7, with a possible D match to TRBD1 (6 bases). Germline V gives CDR1 MNHEY, CDR2 SMNVEV (reference sequence). There are 14 residues in the CDR3. Trimming took off 5 bases at V and 7 bases at J, with 18 bases between the two ends.

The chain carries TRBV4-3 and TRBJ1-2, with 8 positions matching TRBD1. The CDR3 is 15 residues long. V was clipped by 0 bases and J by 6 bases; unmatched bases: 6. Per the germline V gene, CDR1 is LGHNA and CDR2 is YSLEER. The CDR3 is CASSQEQGELDGYTF. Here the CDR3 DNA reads TGCGCCAGCAGCCAAGAACAGGGGGAGCTGGATGGCTACACCTTC.

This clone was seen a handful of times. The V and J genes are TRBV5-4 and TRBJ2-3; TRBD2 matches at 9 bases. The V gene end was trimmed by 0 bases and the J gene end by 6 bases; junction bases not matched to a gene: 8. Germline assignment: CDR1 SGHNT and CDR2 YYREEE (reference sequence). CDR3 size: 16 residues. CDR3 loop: CASSLVGAGGPDTQYF. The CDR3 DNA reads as TGTGCCAGCAGCTTGGTGGGGGCGGGGGGGCCCGATACGCAGTATTTT.

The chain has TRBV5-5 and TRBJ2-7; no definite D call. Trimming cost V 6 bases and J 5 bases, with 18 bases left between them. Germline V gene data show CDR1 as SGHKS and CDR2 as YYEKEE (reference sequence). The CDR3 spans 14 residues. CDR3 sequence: CASILVGQRNEQYF. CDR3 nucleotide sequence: TGTGCCAGCATTCTGGTGGGCCAACGGAACGAGCAGTACTTC.

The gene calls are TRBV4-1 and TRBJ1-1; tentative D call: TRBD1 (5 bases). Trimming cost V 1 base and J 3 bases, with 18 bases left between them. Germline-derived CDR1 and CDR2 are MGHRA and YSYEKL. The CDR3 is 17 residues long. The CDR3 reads CASSQVTAGEVDTEAFF. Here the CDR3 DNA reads TGCGCCAGCAGCCAAGTGACAGCGGGGGAGGTGGACACTGAAGCTTTCTTT.

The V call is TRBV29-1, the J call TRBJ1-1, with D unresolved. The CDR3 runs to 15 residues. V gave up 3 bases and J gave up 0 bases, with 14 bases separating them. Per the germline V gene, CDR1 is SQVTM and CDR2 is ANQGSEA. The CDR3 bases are TGCAGCGTTGACAGGATTTGCCCCATGAACACTGAAGCTTTCTTT. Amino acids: CSVDRICPMNTEAFF.

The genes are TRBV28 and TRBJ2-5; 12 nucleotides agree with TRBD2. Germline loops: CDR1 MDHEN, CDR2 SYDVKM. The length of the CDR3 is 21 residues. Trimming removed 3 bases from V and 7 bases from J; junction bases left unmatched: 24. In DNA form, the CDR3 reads TGTGCCAGCAGTTTCGACTATCCCCCCTCTAGCGGGGGGGCCTTATCGGGGACCCAGTACTTC. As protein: CASSFDYPPSSGGALSGTQYF.